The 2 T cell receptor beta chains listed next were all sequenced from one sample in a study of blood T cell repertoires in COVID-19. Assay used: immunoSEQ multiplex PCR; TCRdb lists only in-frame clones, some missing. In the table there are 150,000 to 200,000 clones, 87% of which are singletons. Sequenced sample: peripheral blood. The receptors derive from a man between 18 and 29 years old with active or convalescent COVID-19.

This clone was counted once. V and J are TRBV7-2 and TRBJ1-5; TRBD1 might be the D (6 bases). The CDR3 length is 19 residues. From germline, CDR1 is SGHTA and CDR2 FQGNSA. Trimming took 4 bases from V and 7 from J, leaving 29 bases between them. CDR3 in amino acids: CASSSRPPVSGEMEQPQHF. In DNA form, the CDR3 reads TGTGCCAGCAGCTCGAGACCCCCGGTCTCAGGGGAAATGGAACAGCCCCAGCATTTT.

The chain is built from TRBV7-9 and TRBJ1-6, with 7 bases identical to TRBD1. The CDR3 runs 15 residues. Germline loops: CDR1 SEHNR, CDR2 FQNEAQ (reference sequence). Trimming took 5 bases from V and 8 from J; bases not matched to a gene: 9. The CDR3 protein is CASSPLGTAYSPLHF. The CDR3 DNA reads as TGTGCCAGCAGCCCGCTGGGGACAGCCTATTCACCCCTCCACTTT.